This T cell receptor (beta chain) was identified during a study of CD8 T cells in Susac syndrome. It was with random hexamers that 0.5 to 1 ug RNA was reverse transcribed. Across 54 Vbeta and 13 Jbeta, immunoSEQ multiplex PCR amplified TCR beta CDR3. TCRdb re-derived calls from the immunoSEQ multiplex PCR reads in MiXCR, one entry per CDR3 protein. The sample has more than 55,000 distinct CDR3 sequences; 96% are singletons. Control patients had untreated stable or active relapsing-remitting multiple sclerosis by revised McDonald criteria. FACS was used to enrich TEMRA cells, whereas the CD8+ and CD4+ T cells were obtained by negative isolation. Deletions cut 0 bases from V and 2 bases from J, with 18 bases between. Germline V gene data show CDR1 as GTSNPN and CDR2 as SVGIG (reference sequence). This CDR3 contains 17 residues.

Sequenced material: CD4+ T cells from PBMCs. The V and J genes are TRBV30 and TRBJ2-3; D call uncertain. The clonotype originates from a human donor with multiple sclerosis. CDR3 DNA sequence: TGTGCCTGGAGTGTAGTCAAGGCCGATCGACCCACAGATACGCAGTATTTT. This codes for CAWSVVKADRPTDTQYF.